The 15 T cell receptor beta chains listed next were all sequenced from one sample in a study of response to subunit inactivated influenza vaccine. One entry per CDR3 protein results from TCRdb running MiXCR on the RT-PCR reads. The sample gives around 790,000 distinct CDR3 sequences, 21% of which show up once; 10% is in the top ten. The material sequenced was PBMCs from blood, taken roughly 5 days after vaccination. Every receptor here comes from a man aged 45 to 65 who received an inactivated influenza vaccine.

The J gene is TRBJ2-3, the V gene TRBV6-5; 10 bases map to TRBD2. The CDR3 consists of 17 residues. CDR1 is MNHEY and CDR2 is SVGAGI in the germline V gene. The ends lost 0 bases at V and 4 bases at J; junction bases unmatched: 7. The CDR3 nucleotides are TGTGCCAGCAGTTACTCGAAGGTTCTAGCGGGGGCAGATACGCAGTATTTT. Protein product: CASSYSKVLAGADTQYF.

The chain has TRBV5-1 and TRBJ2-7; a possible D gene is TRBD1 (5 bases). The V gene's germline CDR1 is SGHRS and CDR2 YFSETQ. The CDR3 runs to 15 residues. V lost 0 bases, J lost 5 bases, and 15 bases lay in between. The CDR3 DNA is TGCGCCAGCAGCTTGGTGGAGATACAGGCTCACGAGCAGTACTTC. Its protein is CASSLVEIQAHEQYF.

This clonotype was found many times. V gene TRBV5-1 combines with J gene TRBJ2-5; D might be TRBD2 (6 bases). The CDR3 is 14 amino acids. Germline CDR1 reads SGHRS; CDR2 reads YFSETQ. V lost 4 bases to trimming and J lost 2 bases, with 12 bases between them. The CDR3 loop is CASSPGREQETQYF. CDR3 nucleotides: TGCGCCAGCAGCCCCGGACGGGAGCAAGAGACCCAGTACTTC.

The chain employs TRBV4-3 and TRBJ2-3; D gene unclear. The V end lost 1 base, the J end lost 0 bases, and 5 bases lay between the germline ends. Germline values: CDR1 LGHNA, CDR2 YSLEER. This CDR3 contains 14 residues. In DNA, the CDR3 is TGCGCCAGCAGCCAAGCTCTAAGCACAGATACGCAGTATTTT. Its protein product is CASSQALSTDTQYF.

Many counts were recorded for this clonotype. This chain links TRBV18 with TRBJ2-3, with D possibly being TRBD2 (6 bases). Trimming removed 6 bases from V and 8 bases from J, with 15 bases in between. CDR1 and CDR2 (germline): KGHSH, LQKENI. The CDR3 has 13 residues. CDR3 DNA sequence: TGTGCCAGCTCTGCACCTGGGGGAGGTACGCAGTATTTT. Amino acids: CASSAPGGGTQYF.

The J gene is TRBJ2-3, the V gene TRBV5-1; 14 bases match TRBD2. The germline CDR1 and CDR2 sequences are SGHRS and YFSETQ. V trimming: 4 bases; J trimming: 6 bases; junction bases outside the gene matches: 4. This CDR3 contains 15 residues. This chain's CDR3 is CASSQGLAGVDTQYF. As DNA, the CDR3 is TGCGCCAGCAGCCAGGGACTAGCGGGAGTGGATACGCAGTATTTT.

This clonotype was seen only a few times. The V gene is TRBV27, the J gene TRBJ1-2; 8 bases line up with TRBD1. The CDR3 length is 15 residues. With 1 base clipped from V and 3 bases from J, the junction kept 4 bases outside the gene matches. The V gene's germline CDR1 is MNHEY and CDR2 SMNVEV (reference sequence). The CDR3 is CASSLYQGADYGYTF. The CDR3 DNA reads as TGTGCCAGCAGTTTATATCAGGGGGCGGACTATGGCTACACCTTC.

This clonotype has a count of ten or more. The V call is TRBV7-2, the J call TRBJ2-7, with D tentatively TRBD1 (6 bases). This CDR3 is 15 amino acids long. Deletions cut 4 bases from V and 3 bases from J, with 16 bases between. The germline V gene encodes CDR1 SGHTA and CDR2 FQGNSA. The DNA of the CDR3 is TGTGCCAGCAGCTCCATCGACACAGGGTACTACGAGCAGTACTTC. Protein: CASSSIDTGYYEQYF.

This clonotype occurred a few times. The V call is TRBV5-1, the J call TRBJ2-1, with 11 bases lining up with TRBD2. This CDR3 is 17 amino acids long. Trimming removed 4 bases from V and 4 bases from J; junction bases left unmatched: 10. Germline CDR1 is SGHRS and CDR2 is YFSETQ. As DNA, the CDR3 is TGCGCCAGCAGCACTTTCGGGACTAGCGGACTTTACAATGAGCAGTTCTTC. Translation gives CASSTFGTSGLYNEQFF.

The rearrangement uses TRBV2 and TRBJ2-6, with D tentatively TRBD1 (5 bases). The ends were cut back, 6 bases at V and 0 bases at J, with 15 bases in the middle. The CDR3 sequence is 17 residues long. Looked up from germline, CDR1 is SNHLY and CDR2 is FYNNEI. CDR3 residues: CASRGYIGDSGANVLTF. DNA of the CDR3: TGTGCCAGCAGGGGGTACATAGGGGACTCTGGGGCCAACGTCCTGACTTTC.

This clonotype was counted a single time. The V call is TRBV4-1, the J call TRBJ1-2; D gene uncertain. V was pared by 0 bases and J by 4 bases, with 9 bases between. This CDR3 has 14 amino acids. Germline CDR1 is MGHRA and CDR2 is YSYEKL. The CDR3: CASSQDLSIYGYTF. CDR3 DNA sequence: TGCGCCAGCAGCCAAGATCTTAGTATCTATGGCTACACCTTC.

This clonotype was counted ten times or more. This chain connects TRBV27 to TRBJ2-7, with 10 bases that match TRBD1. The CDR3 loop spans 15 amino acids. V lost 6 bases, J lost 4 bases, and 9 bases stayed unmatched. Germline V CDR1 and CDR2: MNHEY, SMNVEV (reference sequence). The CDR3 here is CASSLGTGDLYEQYF. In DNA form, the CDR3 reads TGTGCCAGCAGCCTTGGGACAGGGGATCTTTACGAGCAGTACTTC.

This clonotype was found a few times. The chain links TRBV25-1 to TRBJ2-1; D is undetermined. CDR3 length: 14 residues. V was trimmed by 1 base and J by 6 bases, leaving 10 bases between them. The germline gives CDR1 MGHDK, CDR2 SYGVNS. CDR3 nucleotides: TGTGCCAGCAGTGAATTTTCCATTAGCAATGAGCAGTTCTTC. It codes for CASSEFSISNEQFF.

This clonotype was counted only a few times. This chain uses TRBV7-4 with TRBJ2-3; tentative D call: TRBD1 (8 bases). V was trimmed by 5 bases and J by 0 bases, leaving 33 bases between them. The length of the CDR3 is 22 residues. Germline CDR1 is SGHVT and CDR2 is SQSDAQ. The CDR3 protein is CASSRTGIIGLAEQLSTDTQYF. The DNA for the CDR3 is TGTGCCAGCAGCCGGACAGGGATCATCGGTCTAGCGGAGCAACTCAGCACAGATACGCAGTATTTT.

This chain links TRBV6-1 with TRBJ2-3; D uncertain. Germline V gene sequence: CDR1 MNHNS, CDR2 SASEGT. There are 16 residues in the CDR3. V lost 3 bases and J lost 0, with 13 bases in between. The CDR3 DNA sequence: TGTGCCAGCAGTGAGTTGATGGCAGGTAGCACAGATACGCAGTATTTT. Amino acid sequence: CASSELMAGSTDTQYF.